This T cell receptor (beta chain) was retrieved from a study of human T cells and chemical hapten exposure. Study-level information: Across its approximately 25 weeks, the study gave patients weekly diphenylcyclopropenone doses to the scalp. Upper-back patch tests with 0.01% DPC were read at 6 days. Findings and caveats of the study: TCRs at high frequency, those above 1 in 1000, did not change with DPC sensitization.

TCRdb re-derived calls from the RACE reads in MiXCR, one entry per CDR3 protein. Of about 120,000 distinct CDR3 sequences listed, approximately 15% are singletons. Time point: patch test 1, 2 weeks after DPC sensitization. Treatment reported: therapeutic diphenylcyclopropenone sensitization with weekly scalp DPC. This clonotype turned up a few times. Antigen: not known. The germline V and J ends were trimmed by 0 bases and 8 bases, with 20 bases remaining between them. Germline V CDR1 and CDR2: LGHDT, YNNKEL (reference sequence). This CDR3 region has 18 residues. The source is a man younger than 35 with alopecia areata. Some clones in this sample may be carry-over from other donors' samples. The chain employs TRBV3-1 and TRBJ1-6; D unclear. The input for sequencing was whole blood, taken in connection with sensitization to the hapten diphenylcyclopropenone (DPC). CDR3 nucleotides: TGTGCCAGCAGCCAAGATGGACGTGGGCGGAGAGTGCATTCACCCCTCCACTTT. It specifies CASSQDGRGRRVHSPLHF.